Shown below are 8 T cell receptor beta chains from a single sample sequenced in a study of cytomegalovirus exposure and HLA in healthy donors. Here immunoSEQ multiplex PCR was the method, and the copy in TCRdb shows in-frame clones only, minus some. The profile covers 65,000 to 90,000 clones, with about 87% appearing a single time and 3% to 4% taken by the ten largest. The material sequenced was PBMCs. The source of these receptors is a woman aged 18-29 years in good health and CMV-seropositive.

The chain has TRBV27 and TRBJ1-2; a weak D match, TRBD1 (5 bases). This CDR3 comprises 13 residues. CDR1 and CDR2 (germline): MNHEY, SMNVEV (reference sequence). Deletions cut 2 bases from V and 4 bases from J, with 8 bases between. The CDR3 DNA is TGTGCCAGCAGTTTAGGGCAGGGCTATGGCTACACCTTC. Its translation is CASSLGQGYGYTF.

The DNA for the CDR3 is TGTGCCAGCAGCCAAGATTCTACCTACGAGCAGTACTTC. This sequence encodes CASSQDSTYEQYF. The V call is TRBV4-2, the J call TRBJ2-7; D unclear. The CDR3 covers 13 residues. Trimming pared 0 bases from V and 2 bases from J, leaving 5 bases between. Germline values: CDR1 LGHNA, CDR2 YNFKEQ.

This clone was recorded only once. V usage is TRBV11-2 and J usage is TRBJ2-1; 13 bases match TRBD2. Unmatched junction bases numbered 10, after V lost 5 bases and J lost 6 bases. CDR1 is SGHAT and CDR2 is FQNNGV in the germline V gene. The CDR3 contains 17 residues. The CDR3 DNA reads as TGTGCCAGCAGCACCAGGACTAGCGGGAGAGTGTCCAATGAGCAGTTCTTC. Translation gives CASSTRTSGRVSNEQFF.

Here the CDR3 reads CASSQDGGYEQYF. The CDR3 nucleotides are TGCGCCAGCAGCCAAGATGGCGGCTACGAGCAGTACTTC. The rearrangement joins TRBV4-1 to TRBJ2-7; D is undetermined. The length of the CDR3 is 13 residues. V was clipped by 0 bases and J by 3 bases, with 6 bases between them. CDR1 MGHRA and CDR2 YSYEKL come from the germline V gene.

The chain combines TRBV5-5 with TRBJ2-5; 7 bases agree with TRBD2. CDR3 length: 14 residues. Germline loops: CDR1 SGHKS, CDR2 YYEKEE (reference sequence). Trimming at V came to 6 bases and at J to 4 bases, leaving 9 bases not matched to a gene. The CDR3 loop is CASTLIGGGETQYF. The CDR3 region has the DNA TGTGCCAGCACCCTCATAGGCGGGGGAGAGACCCAGTACTTC.

The gene calls are TRBV7-9 and TRBJ2-1; D gene ambiguous. This CDR3 spans 14 amino acids. Trimming stripped 1 base from V and 3 bases from J, with 7 bases between. From germline, CDR1 is SEHNR and CDR2 FQNEAQ (reference sequence). CDR3 in DNA: TGTGCCAGCAGCTTAGAGCTGATCTACAATGAGCAGTTCTTC. Translation gives CASSLELIYNEQFF. Combining the CDR3 with reference TRBV7-9 and TRBJ2-1 gives the whole variable domain DTGVSQNPRHKITKRGQNVTFRCDPISEHNRLYWYRQTLGQGPEFLTYFQNEAQLEKSRLLSDRFSAERPKGSFSTLEIQRTEQGDSAMYLCASSLELIYNEQFFGPGTRLTVL.

The gene calls are TRBV7-2 and TRBJ2-7, with TRBD1 identical over 7 bases. The germline V gene encodes CDR1 SGHTA and CDR2 FQGNSA. The V and J ends lost 1 base and 2 bases, in that order; junction bases with no gene match: 8. The length of the CDR3 is 16 residues. The CDR3: CASSLGVLTGTYEQYF. The CDR3 region has the DNA TGTGCCAGCAGCTTAGGTGTGCTGACAGGGACCTACGAGCAGTACTTC.

V is TRBV19 and J is TRBJ1-2; tentative D call: TRBD1 (6 bases). The germline V and J ends were trimmed by 6 bases and 5 bases, with 16 bases remaining between them. The CDR3 is 14 amino acids. Germline V gene sequence: CDR1 LNHDA, CDR2 SQIVND (reference sequence). In nucleotides, the CDR3 is TGTGCCAGTAGGCCCCCCGGCAGGGGTTATGGCTACACCTTC. Its protein product is CASRPPGRGYGYTF. Full variable domain (remainder filled in from reference TRBV19 and TRBJ1-2): DGGITQSPKYLFRKEGQNVTLSCEQNLNHDAMYWYRQDPGQGLRLIYYSQIVNDFQKGDIAEGYSVSREKKESFPLTVTSAQKNPTAFYLCASRPPGRGYGYTFGSGTRLTVV.